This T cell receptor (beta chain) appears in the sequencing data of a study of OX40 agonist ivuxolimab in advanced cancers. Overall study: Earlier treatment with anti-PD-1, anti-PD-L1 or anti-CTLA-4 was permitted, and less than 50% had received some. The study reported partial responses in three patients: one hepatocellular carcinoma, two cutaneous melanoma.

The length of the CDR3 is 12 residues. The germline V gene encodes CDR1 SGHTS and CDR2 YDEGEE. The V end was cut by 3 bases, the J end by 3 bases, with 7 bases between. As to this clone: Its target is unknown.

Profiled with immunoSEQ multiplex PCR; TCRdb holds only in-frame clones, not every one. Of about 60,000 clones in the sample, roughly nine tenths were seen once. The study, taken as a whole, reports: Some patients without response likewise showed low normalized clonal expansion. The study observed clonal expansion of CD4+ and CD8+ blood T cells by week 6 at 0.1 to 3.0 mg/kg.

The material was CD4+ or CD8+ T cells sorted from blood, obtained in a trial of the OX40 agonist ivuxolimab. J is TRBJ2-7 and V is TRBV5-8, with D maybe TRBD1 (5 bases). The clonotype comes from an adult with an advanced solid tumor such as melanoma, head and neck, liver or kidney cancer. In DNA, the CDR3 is TGTGCCAGCAGCTGGGGCATCTACGAGCAGTACGTC. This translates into CASSWGIYEQYV.